These 22 T cell receptor beta chains came from one sample sequenced in a study of blood T cells in healthy people across ages (dated by TCRdb to 2013 to 2016). The library came from 5' RACE. The data were produced on an Illumina HiSeq 2500. A second about 6 to 11 cycle PCR used a sample-barcoded 5' primer and a J-beta primer mix. Using fastp trimming at Q25 and MiXCR clonotype assembly, TCRdb reanalyzed the public sequencing data and kept in-frame beta chains. Identical CDR3 protein sequences are pooled into one entry, listed with their most common genes and DNA. The table for this sample lists about 640,000 distinct CDR3 sequences; 58% of them were counted only once. 30% to 40% of the sample is taken by the ten largest. Sample: blood. The source is a man aged 60 to 75 in good health.

V and J are TRBV20-1 and TRBJ2-7; 9 bases agree with TRBD1. The J call may be incorrect, as the DNA end agrees better with TRBJ2-5. This CDR3 is built from 14 residues. CDR1 is DFQATT, CDR2 SNEGSKA, per germline (reference sequence). CDR3 in amino acids: CSATTGGAEETQYF. CDR3 in DNA: TGCAGTGCTACCACAGGGGGCGCGGAGGAGACCCAGTACTTC.

This clonotype was seen only a few times. The genes are TRBV6-1 and TRBJ2-3; TRBD2 might be the D (7 bases). The ends were cut back, 8 bases at V and 4 bases at J, with 16 bases in the middle. The germline V gene has CDR1 MNHNS and CDR2 SASEGT. The CDR3 is made up of 14 amino acids. The CDR3: CASGTGGLSDTQYF. The CDR3 DNA follows: TGTGCCAGCGGCACGGGGGGCCTCTCAGATACGCAGTATTTT.

This clonotype was picked up a small number of times. The rearrangement joins TRBV10-3 to TRBJ2-5, with 8 positions matching TRBD2. CDR3 size: 12 residues. Trimming cost V 10 bases and J 3 bases; bases outside gene matches: 4. The germline CDR1 and CDR2 sequences are ENHRY and SYGVKD. The CDR3 DNA follows: TGTGCCACACTAGCGGACGAAGAGACCCAGTACTTC. Protein product: CATLADEETQYF.

A word on this clonotype: A single base separates this from a much larger clone, so it may be a read error. CDR3 DNA sequence: TGTGCCAGCAGCATACACAGCTGGGAAGATACGCAGTATTTT. Its protein is CASSIHSWEDTQYF. This chain uses TRBV21-1 with TRBJ2-3. TRBV21-1 is a pseudogene segment. The CDR3 has 14 amino acids.

The chain uses TRBV10-3 and TRBJ2-3, with TRBD2 matching 12 bases. The CDR3 runs 17 residues. The germline V gene encodes CDR1 ENHRY and CDR2 SYGVKD. V lost 4 bases, J lost 2 bases, and 7 bases stayed unmatched. Written as DNA, the CDR3 is TGTGCCATCAGTGGTACCCCTAGCGGGGGGGACACAGATACGCAGTATTTT. This codes for CAISGTPSGGDTDTQYF.

CDR3 amino acids: CASSRYSGGASDTQYF. CDR3 bases: TGTGCCAGCAGTCGTTATAGCGGGGGGGCGTCAGATACGCAGTATTTT. This chain joins TRBV6-5 and TRBJ2-3; TRBD2 agrees at 11 bases. The V and J ends lost 5 bases and 4 bases, in that order; junction bases with no gene match: 8. The germline CDR1 and CDR2 sequences are MNHEY and SVGAGI. CDR3 length: 16 amino acids.

The rearrangement joins TRBV6-6 to TRBJ2-6; D is undetermined. The CDR3 is 14 residues long. V lost 4 bases, J lost 4 bases, and 8 bases lay in between. The germline CDR1 and CDR2 sequences are MNHNY and SVGAGI (reference sequence). The CDR3 protein is CASSLGIGANVLTF. The CDR3 DNA follows: TGTGCCAGCAGTTTGGGTATAGGGGCCAACGTCCTGACTTTC.

The chain combines TRBV20-1 with TRBJ2-3, with D perhaps TRBD1 (6 bases). V lost 6 bases to trimming and J lost 6 bases, with 22 bases between them. CDR3 length: 15 residues. The germline gives CDR1 DFQATT, CDR2 SNEGSKA (reference sequence). In DNA, the CDR3 is TGCAGTGCCCCACAACAGGGTCTTATTACGGATACGCAGTATTTT. This encodes CSAPQQGLITDTQYF.

The chain is built from TRBV20-1 and TRBJ2-3, with D unclear. From germline, CDR1 is DFQATT and CDR2 SNEGSKA (reference sequence). This CDR3 is 14 amino acids long. V shed 3 bases and J shed 2 bases, with 12 bases lying between them. The chain's CDR3 is CSARGAAYTDTQYF. For the CDR3, the DNA is TGCAGTGCTAGGGGCGCGGCTTACACAGATACGCAGTATTTT.

About this clonotype itself: The junction does not match germline at one end; this may be a read error. The chain is built from TRBV20-1 and TRBJ1-2, with 7 nucleotides matching TRBD1. Per germline, CDR1 DFQATT and CDR2 SNEGSKA (reference sequence). CDR3 size: 13 residues. The CDR3 DNA reads TGTAGTGCAGGGGGGCGGGAATACTATGGCTACACCTTC. As protein: CSAGGREYYGYTF.

A note on this clonotype: One end of the junction fails to match germline, which may point to a read error. V and J are TRBV27 and TRBJ2-7; the D gene is possibly TRBD1 (6 bases). Per germline, CDR1 MNHEY and CDR2 SMNVEV (reference sequence). CDR3 length equals 15 residues. CDR3 in DNA: TGTGCTAGCAGTACCCGGGACAAAGGCTCCTACGAGCAGTACTTC. Translation gives CASSTRDKGSYEQYF.

V and J are TRBV20-1 and TRBJ2-3; TRBD2 matches at 10 bases. Germline CDR1 DFQATT, CDR2 SNEGSKA (reference sequence). This CDR3 is 16 amino acids long. The trim removed 3 bases at V and 0 bases at J, leaving 6 bases unmatched. CDR3 amino acids: CSASLAGATSTDTQYF. CDR3 sequence (DNA): TGCAGTGCTAGTCTAGCGGGGGCAACTAGCACAGATACGCAGTATTTT.

CDR3 sequence: CASSQSPTSIQETQYF. CDR3 nucleotide sequence: TGTGCCAGCAGCCAATCACCCACTAGCATACAAGAGACCCAGTACTTC. The chain recombines TRBV3-1 with TRBJ2-5; the D gene is possibly TRBD2 (6 bases). Germline assignment: CDR1 LGHDT and CDR2 YNNKEL (reference sequence). V lost 2 bases and J 2 bases, leaving 15 bases between the germline ends. The CDR3 runs 16 residues.

Concerning this clonotype: One end of the junction does not line up with germline, which may come from a read error. The chain carries TRBV11-2 and TRBJ2-3; tentative D call: TRBD2 (7 bases). CDR1 is SGHAT and CDR2 is FQNNGV in the germline V gene. The CDR3 has 18 residues. CDR3 sequence: CASSLDSPGGHSTETQYF. CDR3 nucleotide sequence: TGTGCCAGCAGCTTAGATTCCCCGGGGGGCCATAGCACAGAGACGCAGTATTTT.

The rearrangement uses TRBV7-8 and TRBJ2-1; D possibly corresponds to TRBD1 (8 bases). CDR1 is SGHVS, CDR2 FQNEAQ, per germline. Trimming pared 4 bases from V and 7 bases from J, leaving 17 bases between. CDR3 length: 15 amino acids. The CDR3 loop is CASSSGQGGKNEQFF. Written as DNA, the CDR3 is TGTGCCAGCAGCTCCGGACAGGGAGGGAAAAATGAGCAGTTCTTC.

This chain uses TRBV7-2 with TRBJ2-1; 7 bases map to TRBD2. Near its end, the DNA agrees better with TRBJ2-7, so the J call may be wrong. Germline V gives CDR1 SGHTA, CDR2 FQGNSA. CDR3 length equals 16 residues. The CDR3 DNA follows: TGTGCCAGCAGCGCACCTAGGGGCGGGGGTGGAAATGAGCAGTACTTC. Translation gives CASSAPRGGGGNEQYF.

This sequence joins TRBV20-1 and TRBJ1-6; TRBD1 is a possible D gene (5 bases). Germline V gives CDR1 DFQATT, CDR2 SNEGSKA (reference sequence). This CDR3 has 15 amino acids. Trimming pared 3 bases from V and 3 bases from J, leaving 12 bases between. CDR3 nucleotide sequence: TGCAGTGCTAGGAAGAGGGACCTCTATAATTCACCCCTCCACTTT. Translated, it gives CSARKRDLYNSPLHF.

The chain has TRBV25-1 and TRBJ1-2, with D perhaps matching TRBD1 (5 bases). The V gene's germline CDR1 is MGHDK and CDR2 SYGVNS. Between the trimmed V and J ends, which lost 4 bases and 7 bases, there was a span of 10 bases. The length of the CDR3 is 12 residues. As DNA, the CDR3 is TGTGCCAGCAGTGGGGGGAATAGTGGCTACACCTTC. Residues: CASSGGNSGYTF.

The rearrangement uses TRBV7-9 and TRBJ1-1; TRBD1 aligns across 9 bases. The CDR3 loop spans 15 amino acids. Trimming at V came to 5 bases and at J to 4 bases, leaving 8 bases not matched to a gene. Germline V CDR1 and CDR2: SEHNR, FQNEAQ (reference sequence). The CDR3 DNA reads TGTGCCAGCAGCACCCGGGACAGGGTCTCCACTGAAGCTTTCTTT. As protein: CASSTRDRVSTEAFF.

This chain uses TRBV4-2 with TRBJ2-7; 8 nucleotides agree with TRBD2. The end of the DNA is better explained by TRBJ2-5, so the J call may be wrong. The CDR3 consists of 17 residues. Germline CDR1 LGHNA, CDR2 YNFKEQ. CDR3 loop: CASSQDLAGRRGETQYF. The CDR3 DNA is TGTGCCAGCAGCCAAGACCTAGCGGGTCGACGGGGAGAGACCCAGTACTTC.

The rearrangement links TRBV20-1 to TRBJ1-1; no clear D. V lost 5 bases to trimming and J lost 1 base, with 14 bases between them. CDR3 length equals 14 residues. Germline assignment: CDR1 DFQATT and CDR2 SNEGSKA (reference sequence). CDR3 in DNA: TGCAGTGCTTACCCCGCGGACGGGAACACTGAAGCTTTCTTT. Translated: CSAYPADGNTEAFF.

This clonotype was detected only a few times. The chain joins TRBV20-1 to TRBJ2-3, with D possibly TRBD2 on 6 matching bases. The CDR3 length is 16 residues. The V gene's germline CDR1 is DFQATT and CDR2 SNEGSKA (reference sequence). Between the trimmed V and J ends, which lost 2 bases and 6 bases, there was a span of 21 bases. The CDR3 bases are TGCAGTGCTAGAACGCTCGCTAGCGCTCGGGAGGATACGCAGTATTTT. Residues: CSARTLASAREDTQYF.